This T cell receptor beta chain is from a study of vaccination and CD4 T cells after COVID-19. General study results and limits: SARS-CoV-2-reactive clonotypes rose nonsignificantly, with the median going from about 20 to 38.

On this clonotype itself: As yet, its antigen is unknown.

Treatment indicated: approximately nine-day PBMC culture with coronavirus spike peptide pools or control peptides (ViraFEST assay). CDR1 is LNHDA and CDR2 is SQIVND in the germline V gene (reference sequence). This CDR3 comprises 15 residues. V gave up 5 bases and J gave up 4 bases; unmatched junction bases: 6. Sequencing of cultured CD4+ T cell DNA used the Oncomine TCR Beta short-read assay. TCRdb re-called the PCR reads with MiXCR, one entry per CDR3 protein. The sample lists tens of thousands of distinct CDR3 sequences, less than 55% seen once, with 2.5% to 3% in the top ten. The gene calls are TRBV19 and TRBJ2-3; 10 bases are a match to TRBD2. The sequencing used CD4+ T cells from blood, cultured in vitro, collected after SARS-CoV-2 vaccination. This receptor was obtained from a human donor who had recovered from COVID-19. For the CDR3, the DNA is TGTGCCAGTAGTTTCCTAGCGGGAGAGTCAGATACGCAGTATTTT. Translating it yields CASSFLAGESDTQYF.